This TCR beta chain was identified during a study of cytomegalovirus exposure and HLA in healthy donors (dated by TCRdb to 2015 to 2018). A note on the overall study: An earlier analysis of fewer than 750 of the donors reported 276 Gb of sequence data and some 110 million unique TCR beta sequences obtained from about 179 million T cells. Five DR-DQ haplotypes were handled as single units for association and clustering because linkage in the cohort was strong. An early release that covered about 600 HLA-typed donors contained 250 to 350 gigabases of sequencing data and roughly 84 million unique TCR sequences. An earlier analysis of 500 to 750 of the donors applied high-throughput TCR beta sequencing to assess whether each TCR beta V gene segment acted as functional or pseudogenic. All discovery cohort repertoires had been generated on a single sequencing platform. Among the roughly 400 genotyped donors, under 90% belonged to the genetic ancestry cluster associated with self-reported Caucasian donors. The later analysis used no new phenotypic data to find candidate immune exposures, relying instead on TCR beta sequences and their occurrence across donors. Alongside the repertoire data, information on donor age, sex, ethnicity and CMV serostatus was compiled. The aim of the study was to test whether cataloging public T cell receptors could identify signatures of past pathogen exposure. A later analysis re-analyzed previously published TCR beta repertoires from 666 donors and added high-resolution HLA genotyping to study TCR occurrence patterns. Typing coverage differed by locus: A, B, C, DRB1 and DQB1 were typed in about 620-630 donors, DQA1 in approximately 520, DPA1 in approximately 600, and DPB1 in 450 to 490. The study profiled the T cell repertoires of hundreds of subjects by immunosequencing and related them to cytomegalovirus serostatus. Among 300 to 450 genotyped donors of the cohort, an average of roughly 240,000 unique TCR beta nucleotide sequences were sequenced per donor, about a sixth of them non-productive. High-throughput TCR immunosequencing, statistical association of individual TCRs with disease status, and machine learning were combined to predict cytomegalovirus infection status. In a later genetic analysis, genome-wide SNP genotypes for about three fifths of the roughly 670 donors were used, and that subset was treated as a discovery cohort. HLA typing included class I and class II loci at four-digit resolution. Along with the roughly 610-subject first cohort, a separate validation cohort of around 110 different subjects was used.

On the study overall, not on this receptor specifically: V-gene and J-gene trimming of TCR beta chains was associated with a missense DCLRE1C variant in a later genetic analysis, and the association was replicated in an independent cohort. The cohort was sequenced for TCR beta chains only, and without alpha or paired-chain data the features that could be detected were limited. According to a later analysis, most CMV-associated TCR beta chains appeared to be HLA-restricted, and the HLA associations seemed to be driven largely by CMV exposure. In the study, some 180 TCR beta chains were listed as associated with cytomegalovirus. When HLA alleles, especially DR and DQ, strongly co-occurred, attributing TCR associations to individual alleles was difficult. It was suggested by the authors that the approach could potentially be generalized to other disease states and immunological phenotypes. In vitro tests confirmed that a few of the cytomegalovirus-associated TCR beta chains recognize cytomegalovirus antigens. According to a later analysis, parvovirus B19, influenza, CMV and Epstein-Barr virus appeared linked to several top co-occurrence clusters. In an earlier analysis of 587 of the donors, most TCR beta V segments were observed in productive rearrangements about 87% or about 30% of the time, broadly matching IMGT annotations. Most TCR sequences were observed very rarely across donors, whereas some public TCRs were present in many individuals. Cytomegalovirus status was reported to be diagnosed by the classifier with high specificity and sensitivity in both the original and validation cohorts. Presence/absence analyses assumed roughly uniform sequencing depth across donors, an assumption that may not hold. In a later analysis, HLA-associated TCR beta chains were found to be more clonally expanded and to have lower generation probabilities than equally common non-associated chains. Because counts were too low, more than 15 rarely observed V segments, including chromosome 9 orphons, were left out of the earlier analysis of some 640 of the donors. A further reported finding was that TCR beta sequences accurately predicted the HLA-A and HLA-B alleles for most subjects in the first cohort. CMV serostatus was the only immune exposure information available for the cohort. Because the 87-base-pair reads could not distinguish some IMGT-functional V segments, including TRBV6-2 and TRBV6-3, those segments were excluded. Compared with the roughly 600-donor mean, donors in an Asian-associated ancestry cluster had fewer N-insertions in productive TCRs, according to a later genetic analysis. A cluster of highly shared sequence variants was judged likely to be a technical artifact of the sequencing pipeline. Because HLA typing was missing for some donors at each locus, association tests included only the typed subset. In a later analysis, TCR association rates were found to vary across HLA loci, with the most associated TCRs seen for DRB1 alleles and the fewest for HLA-C alleles. Linkage disequilibrium might explain the correlated functional status among segregating V segments, but an unknown experimental factor could not be ruled out. Specific HLA alleles were associated with 15,000 to 20,000 TCR beta sequences at a false discovery rate of 0.05 in a later analysis.

The library was prepared using the immunoSEQ multiplex PCR assay. For the multiplex PCR, a mixture combining 60 forward primers for TCR Vbeta segments and 13 reverse primers for TCR Jbeta segments was used. Amplification of the CDR3 region of rearranged TCR beta genes was performed with a multiplex PCR assay on genomic DNA. On the Illumina HiSeq System, the amplified TCR beta libraries were sequenced as 87-base-pair reads. Per the authors' processing: Across the 700 or so repertoires, a later analysis counted 80 million or so unique TCR beta chains, roughly 11 million of which were shared by at least two donors. Raw reads were error-corrected and collapsed into unique sequences by a nearest-neighbor algorithm in which closely related sequences were merged to remove PCR and sequencing errors. V, D and J gene segments were assigned by aligning CDR3 sequences to IMGT reference sequences. For a sequence to be retained, at least a six-nucleotide match to both a V gene segment and a J gene segment was required. A rearrangement was called productive if the CDR3 had no stop codons and remained in frame with V and J, and every other rearrangement was called non-productive. Following IMGT convention, CDR3 was defined as the stretch from the second conserved V-encoded cysteine to the conserved J-encoded phenylalanine. In an earlier analysis of more than 550 of the donors, sequences lacking an unambiguous match to a single V gene segment were excluded. An earlier analysis of about 590 of the donors classified V segments as functional when productive rearrangements were above 56.7% and as segregating when the standard deviation between donors was above 5%. A statistical classification framework was built to diagnose cytomegalovirus status from the catalog of TCR beta chain sequences. In a later analysis, TCR nucleotide sequences were compared against IMGT/GENE-DB human TR gene sequences so that V and J genes could be assigned. The TCRdist pipeline was used in a later analysis to assign CDR3 sequences and most-parsimonious VDJ recombination scenarios. In a later analysis, each TCR beta chain was defined by its CDR3 amino acid sequence together with its V-gene family, and reads lacking a unique V-gene family were excluded. As a way to deal with suspected cross-contamination and a sequencing artifact, a later analysis dropped 640 or so nucleotide sequences that were highly shared and had low generation probability. For each public chain, a later analysis derived a clonal expansion index from normalized ranks of inferred template counts within each repertoire. In a later analysis, generation probabilities were computed with a VDJ recombination model fitted to out-of-frame rearrangements, and the resulting probabilities were checked against IGoR. Hypergeometric tests were used in a later analysis to score TCR-TCR, TCR-HLA and TCR-CMV co-occurrence, with a repertoire-size bias correction applied to the TCR pairs. To estimate false discovery rates, a later analysis permuted the HLA or CMV assignments 20 times. In a later analysis, co-occurring TCRs were grouped with DBSCAN, and TCRdist sequence similarity was added when clustering was performed within HLA-allele-positive subsets. Repertoires with fewer than 30,000 or more than 120,000 public chains, plus five repertoires with anomalous nucleotide sharing, were excluded from co-occurrence clustering. TCRdb took over this immuneACCESS table, retaining in-frame rearrangements with V and J assigned. Such tables are incomplete; in checked studies, under half of the missing clones stem from an unresolved V gene, and the remainder is unexplained. The DNA was the basis for D and trimming; V, J and clone size are from that table. Recorded for this sample are approximately 120,000 clones; around 77% of them occurred a single time. 1.2% of the sample lies in the top ten.

V ends up 4 bases short and J 0 bases short, with an unmatched junction base count of 5. CDR1 and CDR2 are read off the germline V gene as MDHEN and SYDVKM. Taken from cysteine to phenylalanine, the CDR3 has 17 residues. CDR3 DNA only is kept here, 51 bases in frame from base 1. For this clone: Its antigen is still unknown. Base-call qualities are not available, and no considerably larger clone is one nucleotide away.

The cohort was made up of around 720 healthy bone marrow donors. Cohort members were all nominally healthy when sampled, although unrecorded immune exposures were likely present. The donor was CMV seronegative and was included in the group of 352 seronegative cohort members. Each donor provided a peripheral blood sample, and peripheral blood mononuclear cells were used for TCR beta sequencing. The Qiagen DNeasy Blood Extraction Kit was used to extract genomic DNA from the blood cell samples. The sample consisted of PBMCs. Recombination joined TRBV28 with TRBJ1-5; TRBD1 matches 11 bases in the middle. The TCR sequence derives from a man aged 45-65 years in good health and CMV-seronegative. In nucleotide form, the sequence is TGTGCCAGCAGTTCGGGGACAGGGGGTTATAGCAATCAGCCCCAGCATTTT. The translation is CASSSGTGGYSNQPQHF.